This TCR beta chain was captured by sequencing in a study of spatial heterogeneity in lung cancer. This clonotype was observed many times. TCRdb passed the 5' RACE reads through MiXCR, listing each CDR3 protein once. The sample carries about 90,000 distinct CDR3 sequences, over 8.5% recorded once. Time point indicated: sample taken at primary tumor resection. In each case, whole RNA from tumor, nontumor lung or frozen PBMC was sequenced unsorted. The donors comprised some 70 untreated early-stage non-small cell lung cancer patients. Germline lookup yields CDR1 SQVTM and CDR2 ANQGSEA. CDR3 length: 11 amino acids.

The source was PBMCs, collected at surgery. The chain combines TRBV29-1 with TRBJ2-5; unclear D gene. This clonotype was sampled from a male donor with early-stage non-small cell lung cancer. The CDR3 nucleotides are TGCAGTGTGCGAGATTTAGAGACCCAGTACTTC. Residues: CSVRDLETQYF.